Sequencing of this TCR beta chain was carried out in a study of T cells in Graves' hyperthyroidism and ophthalmopathy. Findings and limits, study-wide: Clonotypes that were expanded in thyroid above 0.001 mostly appeared in blood too.

The source of the PBMCs was 10 ml of fresh peripheral blood. Amplification yielded TCR beta CDR3 regions, with RNA transcripts as the source. First-round RT-PCR targeting the TCR CDR3 was performed with the HTBI primer set. TCRdb re-derived calls from the multiplex PCR reads in MiXCR, one entry per CDR3 protein. The sample comprises 600,000 to 650,000 distinct CDR3 sequences, 20% to 25% of which are singletons, and 34% rests with the top ten. A few counts support this clonotype. Its cognate antigen is unknown. V lost 3 bases and J lost 8; bases outside the gene matches: 11. The CDR3 contains 14 residues. Germline lookup yields CDR1 GTSNPN and CDR2 SVGIG (reference sequence).

This sequence joins TRBV30 and TRBJ2-7, with 9 positions matching TRBD1. Sequenced: blood. This TCR came from a man aged 25-45 years with Graves' ophthalmopathy. The DNA of the CDR3 is TGTGCCTGGAGGGCCCCGGGACAGGGCTCCAAGCAGTACTTC. Translation gives CAWRAPGQGSKQYF.